The 4 T cell receptor beta chains given below trace back to one sample, sequenced in a study of regulatory T cells in long-lasting Graves disease. Described time point: newly diagnosed GD, antithyroid drugs for less than 3 months. After RNA was extracted from PBMCs, the TCR library was made from it. iRepertoire HTBI primers and Arm-PCR of CDR3 regions built TCR beta libraries. TCRdb ran MiXCR on the multiplex PCR reads and lists one entry per CDR3 protein. Of under 500,000 distinct CDR3 sequences in the sample, approximately 16% are singletons; the top ten hold about 10%. These records were also assigned to another study, of T cells in Graves' hyperthyroidism and ophthalmopathy.

Sequenced here: peripheral blood mononuclear cells (PBMCs), sampled at new diagnosis, from a patient treated with antithyroid drugs. These receptors came from a woman in her thirties with Graves disease.

This clonotype was detected only once. With a much larger clone just one base away, this may be a read error. The chain combines TRBV20-1 with TRBJ2-7; 7 bases are shared with TRBD2. Per germline, CDR1 DFQATT and CDR2 SNEGSKA (reference sequence). The CDR3 has 15 residues. J lost 5 bases, V lost 3 bases, and 13 bases had no gene match. In nucleotides, the CDR3 is TGCAGTGCTAGTCTCCCCGAGGGCGGGAGTCACGAGCAGTACTTC. It translates to CSASLPEGGSHEQYF.

CDR3 in amino acids: CASSTRVRETQYF. CDR3 coding DNA: TGTGCCAGCAGTACGAGAGTACGAGAGACCCAGTACTTC. The chain has TRBV2 and TRBJ2-5; no clear D. Per the germline V gene, CDR1 is SNHLY and CDR2 is FYNNEI. The V end lost 5 bases, the J end lost 4 bases, and 11 bases lay between the germline ends. This CDR3 comprises 13 residues.

The J gene is TRBJ1-3, the V gene TRBV25-1; D gene unclear. The CDR3 length is 15 residues. CDR1 is MGHDK, CDR2 SYGVNS, per germline. The V and J ends lost 5 bases and 1 base respectively, with 12 bases between them. CDR3 sequence reads: CASSPQGRSGNTIYF. The CDR3 coding sequence is TGTGCCAGCAGTCCTCAAGGACGGTCTGGAAACACCATATATTTT.

This clonotype has a handful of counts. The chain carries TRBV29-1 and TRBJ1-4; no firm D call. The germline V gene encodes CDR1 SQVTM and CDR2 ANQGSEA. Trimming shortened V by 4 bases and J by 3 bases, and 6 bases separated the two germline ends. CDR3 length: 12 amino acids. CDR3 bases: TGCAGCGTTGCGCACCCTAATGAAAAACTGTTTTTT. This gives the protein CSVAHPNEKLFF.